This T cell receptor beta chain stems from a study of blood T cell repertoires in COVID-19. Looking at the study overall: The United States, Italy and Spain supplied acute and convalescent COVID-19 samples. The cDNA or gDNA used as material had been derived from T cells, B-cell-depleted T cells, or PBMCs.

The CDR3 spans 14 residues. V was cut by 2 bases and J by 1 base, with 11 bases left in between. Germline assignment: CDR1 GTSNPN and CDR2 SVGIG (reference sequence). In the authors' methods: Scientists estimated how many nucleated cells there were by amplifying reference gene primers. Sequencing was performed with immunoSEQ multiplex PCR; in TCRdb, only in-frame clones are kept and a portion is missing. The V and J calls and the clone size are those of that table, but D and trimming were determined from the DNA. The sample includes around 40,000 clones, around 93% of them seen just once. The TCR was taken from a human donor in a cohort sampled during active COVID-19. Sequencing input: peripheral blood. This chain connects TRBV30 to TRBJ1-2, with D perhaps TRBD1 (5 bases). CDR3 sequence reads: CAWSRKGLNYGYTF. For the CDR3, the DNA is TGTGCCTGGAGTAGAAAGGGGCTTAACTATGGCTACACCTTC.